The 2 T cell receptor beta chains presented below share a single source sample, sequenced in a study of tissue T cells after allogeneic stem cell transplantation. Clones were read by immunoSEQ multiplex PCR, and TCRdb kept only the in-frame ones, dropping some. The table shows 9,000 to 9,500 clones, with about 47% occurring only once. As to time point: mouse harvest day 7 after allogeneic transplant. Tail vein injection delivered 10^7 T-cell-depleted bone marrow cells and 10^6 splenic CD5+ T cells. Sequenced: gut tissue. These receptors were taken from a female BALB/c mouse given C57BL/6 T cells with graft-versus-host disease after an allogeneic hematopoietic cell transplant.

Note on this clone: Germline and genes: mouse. The CDR3 sequence: CASSLQISNERLFF. The CDR3 bases that were read are TGTGCCAGCAGCTTGCAGATTTCCAACGAAAGATTATTT. The chain combines TRBV3 with TRBJ1-4; no reliable D call. The sequenced fragment ends 1 residue before the CDR3 boundary, so the rest is inferred from the germline J gene. V was shortened by 3 bases and J by 0 bases, with 5 bases between the two germline ends. The CDR3 sequence is 14 residues long. Per germline, CDR1 SNHLY and CDR2 FYNGKV (reference sequence).

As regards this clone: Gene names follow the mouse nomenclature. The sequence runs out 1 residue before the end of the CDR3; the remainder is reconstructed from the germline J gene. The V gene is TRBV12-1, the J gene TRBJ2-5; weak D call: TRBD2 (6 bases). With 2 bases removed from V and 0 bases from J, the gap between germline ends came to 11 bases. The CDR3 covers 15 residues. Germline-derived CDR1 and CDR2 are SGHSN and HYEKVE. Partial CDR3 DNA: TGTGCCAGCTCTCATGACTGGATTAACCAAGACACCCAGTAC. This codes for CASSHDWINQDTQY. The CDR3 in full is CASSHDWINQDTQYF.